The entry below gives a single TCR beta chain sequence along with its context. The data belong to a study of T cell responses to AZD1222 COVID-19 vaccine. The CDR3 sequence is 14 residues long. Here immunoSEQ multiplex PCR was the method, and the copy in TCRdb shows in-frame clones only, minus some. This sample has about 190,000 clones; approximately 91% occur once, and the top ten carry over 0.75%. This chain uses TRBV12-1 with TRBJ2-7. TRBV12-1 is a pseudogene locus. The material was peripheral blood, obtained on day 0 of AZD1222 vaccination. This sequence originates from an adult in good health. CDR3: CASSFHTIVYEQYF. The CDR3 bases are TGTGCCAGCAGCTTTCACACGATAGTCTACGAGCAGTACTTC.